This T cell receptor beta chain is drawn from a study of tumor-infiltrating lymphocytes in primary liver carcinoma. Points on this clonotype: What it recognizes is unknown. The germline gene is not matched at one end of the junction; a read error may be the cause.

With a constant-region primer, TCR beta cDNA was made from 450 to 650 ng of total RNA. The TCR beta library was amplified through three nested multiplex PCR rounds in a modified ARM-PCR procedure. TRBV1-TRBV30 forward primers paired with a C-beta reverse primer were used in the first two PCR rounds, which ran approximately 11 cycles each. TCRdb analysed the multiplex PCR reads with MiXCR anew, one entry per CDR3 protein. The sample includes roughly 190,000 distinct CDR3 sequences, 70% to 90% seen only once; the top ten take 15% to 20%. The CDR3 runs to 16 residues. Germline V gives CDR1 MNHEY, CDR2 SVGEGT. Joint extraction of RNA and DNA used 20-30 mg of bulk tissue that was unsorted. Study-wide results and limits: Merely about 7-24% of top clones occurred in all five tumor regions. Overlap between tumor regions exceeded overlap of tumor with adjacent tissue or blood. Tumor tissue displayed a significantly greater top-250-clone fraction than blood (p = 0.039).

This TCR derives from a man in his forties with primary liver carcinoma and hepatitis B virus infection. Source material: tumor tissue from primary liver carcinoma. The rearrangement uses TRBV6-2 or TRBV6-3 and TRBJ2-3, with D perhaps being TRBD1 or TRBD2 (5 bases each). CDR3 DNA: TGTGGCAGCAGCTTCCTAGGACGGCTTGGGGGAGATACGCATTATTTT. Translated: CGSSFLGRLGGDTHYF.